This TCR beta chain comes out of a study of chronic HIV infection and antiretroviral therapy. Via MiXCR, TCRdb re-called the 5' RACE reads, giving one row per CDR3 protein. Here the sample spans about 31,000 distinct CDR3 sequences, under 9.5% being singletons. The source of this sequence is an adult who had HIV and had not received antiretroviral therapy, or was an uninfected healthy control (not recorded which). The specimen sequenced was peripheral blood.

In nucleotides, the CDR3 is TGTGCCAGCAGCGTTAGCGGAGAAGAGACCCAGTACTTC. The encoded protein is CASSVSGEETQYF. V and J are TRBV9 and TRBJ2-5, with a weak D call TRBD2 (6 bases). The V gene lost 2 bases and the J gene lost 3 bases, with 8 bases spanning the gap. Germline-derived CDR1 and CDR2 are SGDLS and YYNGEE. This CDR3 spans 13 amino acids.